This T cell receptor (beta chain) was recorded in a study of EBV T-cell therapy then PD-1 blockade in nasopharyngeal carcinoma (dated by TCRdb to the early 2020s). The treatment or condition label corresponds to: AdE1-LMPpoly-expanded autologous EBV-specific T-cell therapy followed by anti-PD-1 nivolumab. Genomic DNA was extracted from sorted cells using the Qiagen DNeasy Kit. Deep sequencing of the TCR beta chain was done on the immunoSEQ platform. Per the original workflow: Repertoire data analysis was performed with the immunoSEQ Analyzer software. TCRdb mirrors the immuneACCESS table, restricted to in-frame sequences. Some clones are absent from its copies; in checked studies, under half trace to an unresolved V gene, and the reason for the others is unknown. The V and J calls and clone size were taken over from that table, and D and trimming were inferred from the DNA. The sample table contains some 14,000 clones; only one count was recorded for around 80% of them. The ten biggest clones cover about 29% of the sample.

Trimming removed 5 bases from V and 5 bases from J; the gene matches leave 8 bases unexplained. Reading from cysteine to phenylalanine, the CDR3 counts 14 amino acids. Here the CDR3 DNA is all that survives: 42 bases in frame from base 1. For CDR1 and CDR2, the germline V gene lists SGDLS and YYNGEE. Details on this clone: No antigen is known for it. Base qualities were left out, and no much larger clone turns up one base away.

The TCR originated in a man between 40 and 49 years old with nasopharyngeal carcinoma. The sequencing here drew on CD8+ T cells from blood, taken around day 100 from a patient whose treatment included autologous EBV-specific T cells and nivolumab. The rearranged segments are TRBV9 and TRBJ1-2, with TRBD1 matching 8 junction bases. The bases are TGTGCCAGCAGGGACTGGACAGGGCCGTATGGCTACACCTTC. Its coded protein is CASRDWTGPYGYTF.